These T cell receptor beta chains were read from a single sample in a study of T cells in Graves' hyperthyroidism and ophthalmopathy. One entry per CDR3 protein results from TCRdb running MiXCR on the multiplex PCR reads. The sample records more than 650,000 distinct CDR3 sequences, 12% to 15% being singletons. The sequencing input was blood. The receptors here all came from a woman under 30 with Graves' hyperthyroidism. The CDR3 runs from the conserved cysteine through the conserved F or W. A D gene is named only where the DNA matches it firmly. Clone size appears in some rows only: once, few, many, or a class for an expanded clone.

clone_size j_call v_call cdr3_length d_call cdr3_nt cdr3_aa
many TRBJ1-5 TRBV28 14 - TGTGCCAGCAGTCCGGCAGGCACCAATCAGCCCCAGCATTTT CASSPAGTNQPQHF
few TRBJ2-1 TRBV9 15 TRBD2 TGTGCCAGCAGCGTAGCGAGCGGGAGGTACAATGAGCAGCTCTTC CASSVASGRYNEQLF
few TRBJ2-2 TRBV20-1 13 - TGCAGTGCTGAAGACGTGGCGTCCGGGGAGCTGTTTTTT CSAEDVASGELFF
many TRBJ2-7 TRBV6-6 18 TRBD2 TGTGCCAGCAGTTACTCGATGGCTAGCGGTCGAAGCTCCTACGAGCAGTACTTC CASSYSMASGRSSYEQYF
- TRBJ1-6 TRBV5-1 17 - TGCGCCAGCAGCTTGGAAATGGGGAGCTCCTATAATTCACCCCTCCACTTT CASSLEMGSSYNSPLHF
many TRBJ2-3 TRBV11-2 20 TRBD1 TGTGCCAGCAGCCCTACAGGGGGCAGCTCAATCGGCTTTTGGACAGATACGCAGTATTTT CASSPTGGSSIGFWTDTQYF
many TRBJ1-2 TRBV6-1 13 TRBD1 TGTGCCAGCAGTGAAGCGGGACAGGGGGGCTACACCTTC CASSEAGQGGYTF
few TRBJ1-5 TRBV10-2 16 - TGCGCCAGCAGTGAAGTGGCCTTTTATAGCAATCAGCCCCAGCATTTT CASSEVAFYSNQPQHF
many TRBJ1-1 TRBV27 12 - TGTGCCAGCAGTTTGGATAACACTGAAGCTTTCTTT CASSLDNTEAFF
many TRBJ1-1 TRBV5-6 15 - TGTGCCAGCAGCTTGGTCGGGGTTCTGAACACTGAAGCTTTCTTT CASSLVGVLNTEAFF
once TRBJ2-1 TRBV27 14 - TGTGCCAGCAGTTCCTGGACCTGGGGCAATGAGCAGTTCTTC CASSSWTWGNEQFF
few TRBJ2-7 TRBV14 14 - TGTGCCAGCAGCCAAACAGTACCTGCCTACGAGCAGTACTTC CASSQTVPAYEQYF
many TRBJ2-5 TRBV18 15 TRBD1 TGTGCCAGCTCATCGGGGACAGCCCTACAAGAGACCCAGTACTTC CASSSGTALQETQYF
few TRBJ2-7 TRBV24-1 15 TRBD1 TGTGCCACCAGTGATCCGGGACAGGGGATCGACGAGCAGTACTTC CATSDPGQGIDEQYF
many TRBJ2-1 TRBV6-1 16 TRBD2 TGTGCCAGCAGGACCGGGACTAGCGGGAGTTTGAATGAGCAGTTCTTC CASRTGTSGSLNEQFF
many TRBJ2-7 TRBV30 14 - TGTGCCTGGAACTCGCAGGGTCTAGTGTACGAGCAGTACTTC CAWNSQGLVYEQYF
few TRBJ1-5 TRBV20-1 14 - TGCAGTGCTGTAGACAGGTATAGCAATCAGCCCCAGCATTTT CSAVDRYSNQPQHF
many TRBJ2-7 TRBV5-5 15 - TGTGCCAGCAGCCCTACACGGGACTTGGGGAGCGAGCAGTACTTC CASSPTRDLGSEQYF
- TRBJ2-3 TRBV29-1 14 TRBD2 TGCAGCGTAAGCCCAGCGGGAGTGGGCGATACGCAGTATTTT CSVSPAGVGDTQYF
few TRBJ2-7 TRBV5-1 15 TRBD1 TGCGCCAGCAGACCTGTTCCGGGACAGGACTACGAGCAGTACTTC CASRPVPGQDYEQYF
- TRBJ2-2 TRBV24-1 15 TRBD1 TGTGCCACCAGTGCCGGACAGGGGTCCACCGGGGAGCTGTTTTTT CATSAGQGSTGELFF
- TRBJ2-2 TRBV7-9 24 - TGTGCCAGCAGCTTCGGAAAGGGCGGCTCGGAAAAATACCGGGACGGGACAAACACCGGGGAGCTGTTTTTT CASSFGKGGSEKYRDGTNTGELFF
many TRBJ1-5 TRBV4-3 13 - TGCGCCAGCAGCCAAGATAAGGGTCGGCCCCAGCATTTT CASSQDKGRPQHF
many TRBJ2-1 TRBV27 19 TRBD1 TGTGCCAGCAGTTCGCCAGTATCCCGGGACAGGGAACAGGTCAATGAGCAGTTCTTC CASSSPVSRDREQVNEQFF
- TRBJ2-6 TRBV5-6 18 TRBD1 TGTGCCAGCAGCTTGACGGGACAGCTCCCATCTGGGGCCAACGTCCTGACTTTC CASSLTGQLPSGANVLTF
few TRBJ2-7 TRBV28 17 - TGTGCCAGCAACCCGATACCCGACAGCAGCTTCGGGGACGAGCAGTACTTC CASNPIPDSSFGDEQYF
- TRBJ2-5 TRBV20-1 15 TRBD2 TGCAGTGCATCGGGACTAGCGGGAGTGCAGGAGACCCAGTACTTC CSASGLAGVQETQYF
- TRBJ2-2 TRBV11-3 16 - TGTGCCAGCAGCTTATCGGGCTGGTATAGCACCGGGGAGCTGTTTTTT CASSLSGWYSTGELFF
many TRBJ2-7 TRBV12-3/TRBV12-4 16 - TGTGCCAGCAGTTTATTTGAGGAGGGGCCGATCCACGAGCAGTACTTC CASSLFEEGPIHEQYF